Reported below is one T cell receptor beta chain. This sample was taken from a study of blood T cell repertoires in COVID-19. The CDR3 spans 14 residues. V was trimmed by 8 bases and J by 0 bases, leaving 13 bases between them. The germline V gene encodes CDR1 SNHLY and CDR2 FYNNEI. Original handling: Nucleated cell number was recorded as an estimate derived from reference gene primer amplification. Sequencing was performed with immunoSEQ multiplex PCR; in TCRdb, only in-frame clones are kept and a portion is missing. V, J and clone size are those of that table, while D and trimming were read from the DNA. This sample carries about 200,000 clones, about 83% of them seen once, and the ten largest clones take 5% to 7%. Cohorts were assigned according to the clinical history that participants reported.

Input material: PBMCs or T cells enriched from blood (not recorded which). The clonotype originates from a man in his forties with acute COVID-19. The chain couples TRBV2 to TRBJ1-1, with D possibly matching TRBD1 (6 bases). The chain's CDR3 is CASGGGHMNTEAFF. For the CDR3, the DNA is TGTGCCAGCGGCGGGGGACATATGAACACTGAAGCTTTCTTT.